The clone carrying this TCR beta chain has only one observation. The target antigen is unknown. TCRdb's table, derived via immunoSEQ multiplex PCR, lists solely in-frame clones and lacks some. The repertoire includes some 140,000 clones, 92% of them detected once, and about 3% sits in the top ten. This sample stems from a study of T cell responses to AZD1222 COVID-19 vaccine. Whole-study findings and limits: Repertoire collection took place solely once the T cell response had peaked.

This CDR3 spans 14 amino acids. Germline V CDR1 and CDR2: SGDLS, YYNGEE. After removal of 4 bases from V and 8 bases from J, the junction contained 11 bases not matched to a gene. The specimen comprised peripheral blood, sampled on day 0 of AZD1222 vaccination. The origin of this receptor is an adult in good health. The rearrangement uses TRBV9 and TRBJ1-2; 7 bases are shared with TRBD1. The CDR3: CASSPRADRDGYTF. The CDR3 nucleotides are TGTGCCAGCAGCCCCAGAGCCGACAGGGACGGCTACACCTTC.